A single sample is the source of the 12 T cell receptor beta chains below, sequenced in a study of cytomegalovirus exposure and HLA in healthy donors (dated by TCRdb to about 2017). Library preparation used the immunoSEQ multiplex PCR assay. A mixture of 60 forward primers for TCR Vbeta segments and 13 reverse primers for TCR Jbeta segments was used in the multiplex PCR. TCRdb retrieved this table from immuneACCESS and kept in-frame rearrangements only. Not all clones are present; in checked studies, unresolved V genes account for under half, and no reason is known for the remainder. The sample profile shows fewer than 150,000 clones; around 80% of them were found once. The ten largest clones take up 6.8% of the sample. The sequencing sample was made of PBMCs. The receptors stem from a man between 40 and 49 years old in good health and CMV-seropositive.

The gene calls are TRBV25-1 and TRBJ2-7, with no clear D. This CDR3 spans 14 amino acids. CDR1 is MGHDK, CDR2 SYGVNS, per germline. The ends were cut back, 2 bases at V and 2 bases at J, with 10 bases in the middle. The CDR3, as DNA: TGTGCCAGCAGTGAACACAAGATCCCCTACGAGCAGTACTTC. Translated, it gives CASSEHKIPYEQYF.

The table lists this clone with a few counts. The chain joins TRBV30 to TRBJ1-3; D remains unclear. The CDR3 has 16 residues. With 2 bases removed from V and 0 bases from J, the gap between germline ends came to 14 bases. Germline loops: CDR1 GTSNPN, CDR2 SVGIG (reference sequence). CDR3 bases: TGTGCCTGGAGTACGGGGATCGCTAGCTCTGGAAACACCATATATTTT. It yields the protein CAWSTGIASSGNTIYF.

This clone was observed once. The rearrangement uses TRBV6-5 and TRBJ2-5; D not certain. Trimming pared 0 bases from V and 2 bases from J, leaving 13 bases between. This CDR3 is built from 16 residues. The germline CDR1 and CDR2 sequences are MNHEY and SVGAGI. The CDR3 region is CASSYSSTGKQETQYF. CDR3 coding DNA: TGTGCCAGCAGTTACTCGTCGACTGGCAAACAAGAGACCCAGTACTTC.

The chain couples TRBV9 to TRBJ2-7; TRBD2 matches 10 bases. This CDR3 has 16 residues. Germline CDR1 SGDLS, CDR2 YYNGEE. The V segment lost 0 bases and the J segment 4 bases; nucleotides outside the gene matches: 7. The CDR3 nucleotides are TGTGCCAGCAGCGTAGCCGCAGCGGGAGGGCCATACGAGCAGTACTTC. It encodes CASSVAAAGGPYEQYF.

On this clone: At one end, the junction sequence differs from germline, possibly due to a read error. V and J are TRBV18 and TRBJ1-2; TRBD1 matches 9 bases. This CDR3 is 14 amino acids long. Germline values: CDR1 KGHSH, CDR2 LQKENI. The CDR3 is CASSQGQGIYVYTF. CDR3 nucleotide sequence: TGTGCCAGCTCACAGGGACAGGGAATCTATGTCTACACCTTC. Full variable domain (outside the CDR3, taken from reference TRBV18 and TRBJ1-2): NAGVMQNPRHLVRRRGQEARLRCSPMKGHSHVYWYRQLPEEGLKFMVYLQKENIIDESGMPKERFSAEFPKEGPSILRIQQVVRGDSAAYFCASSQGQGIYVYTFGSGTRLTVV.

In DNA, the CDR3 is TGTGCCAGCAGCTTGGACAGGGGCCAGGGTAATTCACCCCTCCACTTT. This gives the protein CASSLDRGQGNSPLHF. The J gene is TRBJ1-6, the V gene TRBV5-4, with 7 bases that match TRBD1. Losses at the gene ends were 0 bases for V and 6 bases for J; bases not matched to a gene: 6. The CDR3 length is 16 residues. Germline loops: CDR1 SGHNT, CDR2 YYREEE (reference sequence).

V and J are TRBV7-9 and TRBJ2-7; D remains ambiguous. Trimming shortened V by 5 bases and J by 7 bases, and 15 bases separated the two germline ends. This CDR3 is built from 13 residues. Germline loops: CDR1 SEHNR, CDR2 FQNEAQ (reference sequence). The CDR3 coding sequence is TGTGCCAGCAGCGACCCCCACAGCCTGGAGCAGTACTTC. Protein product: CASSDPHSLEQYF.

CDR3 sequence reads: CASSPTGESSYEQYF. CDR3 coding DNA: TGTGCCAGCAGCCCCACAGGGGAAAGCTCCTACGAGCAGTACTTC. J is TRBJ2-7 and V is TRBV9; 7 positions match TRBD1. The V gene's germline CDR1 is SGDLS and CDR2 YYNGEE. The CDR3 runs 15 residues. Losses at the gene ends were 4 bases for V and 0 bases for J; bases not matched to a gene: 7. Full variable domain (missing parts from reference TRBV9 and TRBJ2-7): DSGVTQTPKHLITATGQRVTLRCSPRSGDLSVYWYQQSLDQGLQFLIQYYNGEERAKGNILERFSAQQFPDLHSELNLSSLELGDSALYFCASSPTGESSYEQYFGPGTRLTVT.

This sequence joins TRBV10-1 and TRBJ1-2; D possibly corresponds to TRBD1 (6 bases). Germline CDR1 is WNHNN and CDR2 is SYGVQD (reference sequence). Trimming left V 0 bases short and J 3 bases short, with 11 bases between. This CDR3 comprises 15 residues. CDR3 amino acids: CASSESGGLYYGYTF. The DNA of the CDR3 is TGCGCCAGCAGTGAGTCGGGGGGGCTTTACTATGGCTACACCTTC.

On this clone itself: The junction departs from germline at one end; a sequencing error may be responsible. J is TRBJ2-2 and V is TRBV7-7; TRBD2 matches at 10 bases. CDR1 is SSHAT and CDR2 is FNYEAQ in the germline V gene (reference sequence). This CDR3 is built from 17 residues. The CDR3 loop is CASSWNPRTSGTGELFF. CDR3 bases: TGTGCTAGCAGCTGGAACCCCAGGACTAGCGGAACCGGGGAGCTGTTTTTT.

The chain combines TRBV2 with TRBJ2-7; no definite D call. CDR3 length: 15 residues. Trimming took 1 base from V and 0 from J, leaving 10 bases between them. Per the germline V gene, CDR1 is SNHLY and CDR2 is FYNNEI. The CDR3 DNA is TGTGCCAGCAGTGAAGGGGCGCTCCCCTCCTACGAGCAGTACTTC. Translated: CASSEGALPSYEQYF.

V usage is TRBV6-6 and J usage is TRBJ2-1; 12 bases are shared with TRBD2. Germline V gene sequence: CDR1 MNHNY, CDR2 SVGAGI (reference sequence). V gave up 2 bases and J gave up 4 bases; unmatched junction bases: 0. The CDR3 runs 15 residues. The CDR3 spells CASSYGTSGYNEQFF. The CDR3 DNA sequence: TGTGCCAGCAGTTACGGGACTAGCGGGTACAATGAGCAGTTCTTC.